The 4 T cell receptor beta chains in this list originate from one sample, sequenced in a study of metastatic and nonmetastatic thyroid tumors. With MiXCR, TCRdb reprocessed the PCR reads. The profile shows tens of thousands of clones, 18% of them singletons. All patients were untreated before thyroid surgery. Sequencing used blood. These receptors all come from a male donor with papillary thyroid cancer or a benign thyroid nodule (not recorded which). Some clones in this sample may be carry-over from other donors' samples.

There are a few counts of this clone. V usage is TRBV6-1 and J usage is TRBJ2-2; D not certain. Per germline, CDR1 MNHNS and CDR2 SASEGT. The CDR3 loop spans 14 amino acids. Trimming left V 0 bases short and J 1 base short, with 3 bases between. CDR3 sequence (DNA): TGTGCCAGCAGTGAAGCAGGGAACACCGGGGAGCTGTTTTTT. It translates to CASSEAGNTGELFF.

V is TRBV6-2 or TRBV6-3 and J is TRBJ2-3; 9 bases match TRBD2. CDR1 is MNHEY, CDR2 SVGEGT, per germline. The V segment lost 2 bases and the J segment 5 bases; nucleotides outside the gene matches: 5. This CDR3 is built from 15 residues. The DNA for the CDR3 is TGTGCCAGCAGTTACGGTAGCGGGAGAGGAGATACGCAGTATTTT. Residues: CASSYGSGRGDTQYF.

The chain joins TRBV4-3 to TRBJ1-2; TRBD1 is a possible D gene (5 bases). The germline V gene has CDR1 LGHNA and CDR2 YSLEER. The V end was cut by 0 bases, the J end by 8 bases, with 13 bases between. The CDR3 contains 14 residues. Here the CDR3 DNA reads TGCGCCAGCAGCCAAGATGTGGACAACCGGGGCTACACCTTC. Translation gives CASSQDVDNRGYTF.

This clone was seen repeatedly, ten times or more. The chain has TRBV5-6 and TRBJ1-1; no clear D gene. The CDR3 runs to 16 residues. The V end was cut by 0 bases, the J end by 4 bases, with 16 bases between. The germline CDR1 and CDR2 sequences are SGHDT and YYEEEE. The CDR3 bases are TGTGCCAGCAGCTTGGTGGTCCCGGTGGGTACCACTGAAGCTTTCTTT. As protein: CASSLVVPVGTTEAFF.